A single sample gave rise to the 13 T cell receptor beta chains below, sequenced in a study of blood T cell repertoires in COVID-19 (TCRdb year 2020). Libraries were built with the immunoSEQ multiplex PCR assay. Sourced from immuneACCESS, this table was stored by TCRdb with only in-frame sequences that have V and J called. A share of the clones is absent; for the studies checked, an unresolved V gene accounts for under half, and the remainder has no known explanation. Within this sample are some 200,000 clones, with around 86% of them counted one time only. The ten largest clones add up to approximately 6.2% of the sample. The sequenced material came from peripheral blood. All receptors come from a middle-aged woman with acute or convalescent COVID-19.

V usage is TRBV7-2 and J usage is TRBJ2-1; 9 bases line up with TRBD2. The germline V gene has CDR1 SGHTA and CDR2 FQGNSA. V was pared by 5 bases and J by 0 bases, with 8 bases of the junction left unmatched. This CDR3 contains 17 residues. This chain's CDR3 is CASSGSGGRSSYNEQFF. CDR3 coding DNA: TGTGCCAGCAGCGGTAGCGGGGGAAGGAGCTCCTACAATGAGCAGTTCTTC.

The rearrangement uses TRBV6-1 and TRBJ2-3; D ambiguous. V was clipped by 2 bases and J by 1 base, with 7 bases between them. CDR1 is MNHNS and CDR2 is SASEGT in the germline V gene. The CDR3 contains 14 residues. This CDR3 is CASSEFPGTDTQYF. The CDR3, as DNA: TGTGCCAGCAGTGAATTCCCCGGCACAGATACGCAGTATTTT.

The sample holds a few counts of this clone. The chain carries TRBV6-1 and TRBJ2-1, with 10 bases identical to TRBD2. CDR1 and CDR2 from the germline V gene are MNHNS and SASEGT. The CDR3 runs 15 residues. With 3 bases clipped from V and 8 bases from J, the junction kept 7 bases outside the gene matches. CDR3 DNA sequence: TGTGCCAGCAGTGACCTAGCGGGAGCTGCCCATGAGCAGTTCTTC. This codes for CASSDLAGAAHEQFF.

This clone was detected only a few times. This chain connects TRBV6-2 or TRBV6-3 to TRBJ1-1; D not certain. V lost 6 bases, J lost 0 bases, and 11 bases lay in between. Looked up from germline, CDR1 is MNHEY and CDR2 is SVGEGT. The CDR3 spans 14 residues. CDR3 nucleotides: TGTGCCAGCAGCCGCGGTAACCTGAACACTGAAGCTTTCTTT. It yields the protein CASSRGNLNTEAFF.

V usage is TRBV29-1 and J usage is TRBJ2-2; D remains ambiguous. This CDR3 contains 14 residues. Trimming stripped 6 bases from V and 1 base from J, with 12 bases between. CDR1 is SQVTM and CDR2 is ANQGSEA in the germline V gene. Written as DNA, the CDR3 is TGCAGCGTAGTTGAACAGATGAACACCGGGGAGCTGTTTTTT. This gives the protein CSVVEQMNTGELFF.

The J gene is TRBJ2-7, the V gene TRBV6-6; 12 bases agree with TRBD2. V dropped 5 bases and J dropped 0; count of bases not matched to a gene: 2. This CDR3 spans 15 amino acids. Germline V gives CDR1 MNHNY, CDR2 SVGAGI (reference sequence). The CDR3 protein is CASSGTSGYSYEQYF. In nucleotides, the CDR3 is TGTGCCAGCAGTGGGACTAGCGGGTACTCCTACGAGCAGTACTTC.

The chain links TRBV27 to TRBJ2-5; 8 nucleotides align to TRBD2. The trim removed 5 bases at V and 0 bases at J, leaving 8 bases unmatched. CDR1 is MNHEY, CDR2 SMNVEV, per germline (reference sequence). CDR3 length: 16 residues. The chain's CDR3 is CASSPLGSGDQETQYF. In DNA, the CDR3 is TGTGCCAGCAGTCCCCTGGGTAGCGGGGACCAAGAGACCCAGTACTTC.

The chain carries TRBV2 and TRBJ1-3, with D perhaps TRBD1 (5 bases). Trimming took off 3 bases at V and 4 bases at J, with 16 bases between the two ends. Germline assignment: CDR1 SNHLY and CDR2 FYNNEI. The CDR3 has 16 residues. CDR3 sequence: CASSEIAGSPGNTIYF. In nucleotides, the CDR3 is TGTGCCAGCAGTGAGATTGCAGGGTCACCAGGAAACACCATATATTTT. The full variable domain, rest sourced from reference TRBV2 and TRBJ1-3, is EPEVTQTPSHQVTQMGQEVILRCVPISNHLYFYWYRQILGQKVEFLVSFYNNEISEKSEIFDDQFSVERPDGSNFTLKIRSTKLEDSAMYFCASSEIAGSPGNTIYFGEGSWLTVV.

The chain employs TRBV5-6 and TRBJ2-3; weak D call: TRBD2 (5 bases). The CDR3 totals 13 residues. V was trimmed by 6 bases and J by 4 bases, leaving 12 bases between them. Germline V gene lookup returns CDR1 SGHDT and CDR2 YYEEEE. The CDR3 DNA reads as TGTGCCAGCATCCGGGAAGCTTCAGATACGCAGTATTTT. This encodes CASIREASDTQYF.

This clone was observed a few times. The chain's CDR3 is CASSDEGGGNEQFF. The CDR3 region has the DNA TGTGCCAGCAGTGACGAGGGAGGTGGCAATGAGCAGTTCTTC. The rearrangement uses TRBV6-4 and TRBJ2-1, with D possibly TRBD2 on 6 matching bases. Trimming stripped 2 bases from V and 6 bases from J, with 11 bases between. The CDR3 consists of 14 residues. Germline V gives CDR1 MRHNA, CDR2 SNTAGT.

The chain has TRBV5-1 and TRBJ2-7; 7 nucleotides line up with TRBD1. CDR1 and CDR2 from the germline V gene are SGHRS and YFSETQ. J was trimmed by 2 bases and V by 0 bases; bases with no gene match: 2. The CDR3 extends over 14 amino acids. The CDR3 loop is CASSLGTGAYEQYF. In nucleotides, the CDR3 is TGCGCCAGCAGCTTGGGGACAGGAGCCTACGAGCAGTACTTC. The full variable domain, rest sourced from reference TRBV5-1 and TRBJ2-7, is KAGVTQTPRYLIKTRGQQVTLSCSPISGHRSVSWYQQTPGQGLQFLFEYFSETQRNKGNFPGRFSGRQFSNSRSEMNVSTLELGDSALYLCASSLGTGAYEQYFGPGTRLTVT.

V and J are TRBV2 and TRBJ1-6; TRBD1 matches 8 bases. CDR1 SNHLY and CDR2 FYNNEI come from the germline V gene. This CDR3 has 14 amino acids. J lost 7 bases, V lost 5 bases, and 4 bases had no gene match. CDR3 nucleotide sequence: TGTGCCAGCAGTCGACAGGGGTTCAATTCACCCCTCCACTTT. Its protein is CASSRQGFNSPLHF.

V gene TRBV18 combines with J gene TRBJ2-5; TRBD1 might be the D (5 bases). Between the trimmed V and J ends, which lost 3 bases and 4 bases, there was a span of 12 bases. CDR1 KGHSH and CDR2 LQKENI come from the germline V gene. This CDR3 has 14 residues. The CDR3: CASSPLTVIETQYF. CDR3 nucleotides: TGTGCCAGCTCACCCTTGACAGTTATAGAGACCCAGTACTTC.